The 31 T cell receptor beta chains presented below share a single source sample, sequenced in a study of blood T cells in healthy people across ages. PCR was performed a second time for roughly 7 to 11 cycles using a sample-barcoded 5' primer and a J-beta primer mix. MiXCR, applied by TCRdb to the 5' RACE reads, yields one record per CDR3 protein. The table includes 1.8 million or so distinct CDR3 sequences, about 39% detected once. Sequencing input: blood. Receptors were obtained from a human donor in good health.

The V gene is TRBV10-3, the J gene TRBJ2-7; 9 positions agree with TRBD1. Germline V gene data show CDR1 as ENHRY and CDR2 as SYGVKD. The ends lost 2 bases at V and 2 bases at J; junction bases unmatched: 7. The CDR3 has 16 residues. The CDR3 DNA reads TGTGCCATCAGTGAGAGGGGGGGACAGGGCCCCTACGAGCAGTACTTC. It is translated as CAISERGGQGPYEQYF.

As to this clonotype: One end of the junction varies from germline; a read error may be responsible. The chain couples TRBV29-1 to TRBJ1-5, with D possibly being TRBD1 (5 bases). This CDR3 comprises 14 residues. The germline V gene has CDR1 SQVTM and CDR2 ANQGSEA. The CDR3 reads CSVRSGSPYHPQHF. The CDR3 nucleotides read TGCAGCGTCCGCTCAGGGTCGCCGTATCACCCCCAGCATTTT.

This clonotype was observed a handful of times. This rearrangement joins TRBV7-8 to TRBJ2-5, with D unclear. CDR1 and CDR2 (germline): SGHVS, FQNEAQ. The CDR3 is made up of 14 amino acids. Between the trimmed V and J ends, which lost 1 base and 4 bases, there was a span of 10 bases. The CDR3 reads CASSLGARRETQYF. The CDR3 nucleotides are TGTGCCAGCAGCTTAGGGGCAAGAAGAGAGACCCAGTACTTC.

This clonotype has a handful of counts. This chain uses TRBV5-6 with TRBJ1-2; TRBD1 aligns across 8 bases. This CDR3 is 16 amino acids long. V was clipped by 6 bases and J by 8 bases; unmatched bases: 18. Germline V gives CDR1 SGHDT, CDR2 YYEEEE. The CDR3 sequence: CASNTLGQVGVNGYTF. The CDR3 coding sequence is TGTGCCAGCAACACTCTGGGACAGGTCGGTGTCAACGGCTACACCTTC.

This clonotype was detected many times. The chain is built from TRBV2 and TRBJ2-3; no reliable D call. Trimming cost V 2 bases and J 4 bases, with 13 bases left between them. The CDR3 has 15 amino acids. The germline CDR1 and CDR2 sequences are SNHLY and FYNNEI. The CDR3 region is CASSELVSPSDTQYF. CDR3 DNA sequence: TGTGCCAGCAGTGAACTAGTAAGCCCATCAGATACGCAGTATTTT.

The chain links TRBV9 to TRBJ2-3; tentatively, D is TRBD1 or TRBD2 (6 bases each). This CDR3 has 16 residues. The V and J ends lost 1 base and 3 bases respectively, with 15 bases between them. Germline-derived CDR1 and CDR2 are SGDLS and YYNGEE. CDR3 amino acids: CASSVQKQGRTDTQYF. CDR3 DNA sequence: TGTGCCAGCAGCGTACAGAAGCAGGGGAGGACAGATACGCAGTATTTT.

The chain has TRBV15 and TRBJ2-3, with 10 bases aligning to TRBD2. The CDR3 loop spans 14 amino acids. The germline V gene encodes CDR1 LNHNV and CDR2 YYDKDF (reference sequence). V trimming: 5 bases; J trimming: 5 bases; junction bases outside the gene matches: 4. The CDR3 spells CATSVAGGVDTQYF. The CDR3 coding sequence is TGTGCCACCAGCGTAGCGGGGGGAGTAGATACGCAGTATTTT.

About this clonotype: This may be a read error: a much more frequent sequence differs by one nucleotide. This chain links TRBV20-1 with TRBJ1-5; a weak D match, TRBD1 (5 bases). Trimming pared 7 bases from V and 5 bases from J, leaving 12 bases between. The CDR3 consists of 12 residues. CDR1 and CDR2 from the germline V gene are DFQATT and SNEGSKA (reference sequence). CDR3 DNA: TGCAGTGGGGCGGCAGGGCATCAGCCCCAGCATTTT. This encodes CSGAAGHQPQHF.

The rearrangement uses TRBV7-3 and TRBJ1-6; 8 bases agree with TRBD1. The germline gives CDR1 SGHTA, CDR2 FQGTGA. This CDR3 is built from 15 residues. V gave up 11 bases and J gave up 1 base; unmatched junction bases: 7. The CDR3 DNA reads as TGTGCCGGTACAGGGGGTTGGTCCTATAATTCACCCCTCCACTTT. Amino acid sequence: CAGTGGWSYNSPLHF.

This clonotype has a handful of counts. The CDR3: CASSLGAWRGAGYQEQFF. As DNA, the CDR3 is TGTGCCAGCAGCTTGGGGGCCTGGCGGGGGGCAGGATATCAGGAGCAGTTCTTC. The V call is TRBV5-5, the J call TRBJ2-1; 8 bases line up with TRBD2. Trimming removed 0 bases from V and 10 bases from J; junction bases left unmatched: 18. CDR1 and CDR2 from the germline V gene are SGHKS and YYEKEE (reference sequence). The CDR3 loop spans 18 amino acids.

This chain connects TRBV28 to TRBJ2-3, with 11 bases aligning to TRBD2. The CDR3 loop spans 15 amino acids. Per the germline V gene, CDR1 is MDHEN and CDR2 is SYDVKM. The J segment lost 6 bases and the V segment lost 6 bases, leaving 8 bases of the junction unmatched. For the CDR3, the DNA is TGTGCCAGCAGACCCCCTAGCGGGGGGCCGGATACGCAGTATTTT. Translation: CASRPPSGGPDTQYF.

The V call is TRBV7-6, the J call TRBJ2-1; 10 bases line up with TRBD1. Germline loops: CDR1 SGHVS, CDR2 FNYEAQ. Trimming took 1 base from V and 8 from J; bases not matched to a gene: 11. The CDR3 runs to 17 residues. CDR3 in amino acids: CASSLERGTGAFDEQFF. CDR3 coding DNA: TGTGCCAGCAGCTTAGAAAGGGGGACAGGGGCCTTCGATGAGCAGTTCTTC.

This clonotype has just a few counts. The chain links TRBV20-1 to TRBJ1-1, with D possibly being TRBD1 (6 bases). In germline, CDR1 is DFQATT, CDR2 SNEGSKA (reference sequence). V gave up 5 bases and J gave up 5 bases, with 9 bases separating them. This CDR3 is 11 amino acids long. CDR3 region: CSAPGTTEAFF. The CDR3 region has the DNA TGCAGTGCTCCCGGGACAACTGAAGCTTTCTTT.

The chain joins TRBV19 to TRBJ2-1; no definite D call. V lost 0 bases to trimming and J lost 5 bases, with 8 bases between them. The CDR3 covers 14 residues. Germline V lookup: CDR1 LNHDA, CDR2 SQIVND (reference sequence). In DNA form, the CDR3 reads TGTGCCAGTAGTATAGATCATAGTGACAATGAGCAGTTCTTC. This sequence encodes CASSIDHSDNEQFF.

The chain has TRBV11-1 and TRBJ1-4; D unclear. From germline, CDR1 is SGHAT and CDR2 FQDESV (reference sequence). The ends were cut back, 5 bases at V and 8 bases at J, with 6 bases in the middle. The CDR3 is 11 amino acids. The CDR3 loop is CASSGREKLFF. DNA for the CDR3: TGTGCCAGCAGCGGGAGGGAAAAACTGTTTTTT.

This clonotype has only a few counts. The junction differs from germline at one of its ends, possibly a read error. This rearrangement joins TRBV20-1 to TRBJ2-5; weak D call: TRBD2 (5 bases). CDR1 and CDR2 from the germline V gene are DFQATT and SNEGSKA (reference sequence). There are 13 residues in the CDR3. CDR3 DNA: TGCAGTGCTGGAGAGGGTGGCGGGGAGACCCAGTACTTC. It translates to CSAGEGGGETQYF.

This clonotype was seen more than once but under ten times. The gene calls are TRBV6-1 and TRBJ2-1, with a weak D call TRBD2 (6 bases). The CDR3 runs 17 residues. V gave up 4 bases and J gave up 7 bases, with 23 bases separating them. Germline loops: CDR1 MNHNS, CDR2 SASEGT. CDR3 sequence: CASSVVLALTSRNEQFF. DNA for the CDR3: TGTGCCAGCAGTGTAGTGTTGGCTCTGACTAGTAGGAATGAGCAGTTCTTC.

In its sample, this clonotype was seen many times. The CDR3: CSAGQGLLYEQYF. CDR3 in DNA: TGCAGTGCTGGACAGGGGCTTCTCTACGAGCAGTACTTC. The V and J genes are TRBV20-1 and TRBJ2-7, with 9 bases identical to TRBD1. The CDR3 runs 13 residues. Trimming removed 5 bases from V and 3 bases from J; junction bases left unmatched: 5. In germline, CDR1 is DFQATT, CDR2 SNEGSKA (reference sequence).

The DNA of the CDR3 is TGCGCCAGCAGCATTGGACAGGGCCTAGATACGCAGTATTTT. Its protein is CASSIGQGLDTQYF. The genes are TRBV5-1 and TRBJ2-3; 8 bases align to TRBD1. Germline lookup yields CDR1 SGHRS and CDR2 YFSETQ. V was pared by 4 bases and J by 5 bases, with 6 bases of the junction left unmatched. There are 14 residues in the CDR3.

The rearrangement uses TRBV30 and TRBJ2-4; D remains ambiguous. The assigned J gene may be wrong: the sequence end matches TRBJ2-7 better. The CDR3 contains 13 residues. In germline, CDR1 is GTSNPN, CDR2 SVGIG (reference sequence). CDR3 region: CAGETEIDYEQYF. The CDR3 DNA follows: TGTGCCGGAGAGACGGAGATCGACTACGAGCAGTACTTC.

This clonotype was found a few times. The chain is built from TRBV7-2 and TRBJ2-7; no clear D gene. The germline CDR1 and CDR2 sequences are SGHTA and FQGNSA. V gave up 5 bases and J gave up 1 base, with 15 bases separating them. There are 15 residues in the CDR3. CDR3 sequence: CASSTNPGQSYEQYF. In DNA, the CDR3 is TGTGCCAGCAGCACTAATCCGGGCCAATCCTACGAGCAGTACTTC. Complete variable domain (other parts from reference TRBV7-2 and TRBJ2-7): GAGVSQSPSNKVTEKGKDVELRCDPISGHTALYWYRQSLGQGLEFLIYFQGNSAPDKSGLPSDRFSAERTGGSVSTLTIQRTQQEDSAVYLCASSTNPGQSYEQYFGPGTRLTVT.

This clonotype was seen a few times. The V and J genes are TRBV7-9 and TRBJ2-6; D call uncertain. CDR3 size: 18 residues. Trimming took off 0 bases at V and 0 bases at J, with 12 bases between the two ends. CDR1 and CDR2 (germline): SEHNR, FQNEAQ (reference sequence). In DNA, the CDR3 is TGTGCCAGCAGCTTAGCTTCGTGGCGGTACTCTGGGGCCAACGTCCTGACTTTC. The encoded protein is CASSLASWRYSGANVLTF.

The J gene is TRBJ1-1, the V gene TRBV9; D might be TRBD1 (5 bases). The V gene lost 0 bases and the J gene lost 5 bases, with 11 bases spanning the gap. Germline CDR1 reads SGDLS; CDR2 reads YYNGEE. This CDR3 has 14 residues. CDR3 loop: CASSVGGVGTEAFF. The CDR3 region has the DNA TGTGCCAGCAGCGTAGGAGGGGTGGGTACTGAAGCTTTCTTT. The entire variable domain, with the rest obtained from reference TRBV9 and TRBJ1-1, is as follows: DSGVTQTPKHLITATGQRVTLRCSPRSGDLSVYWYQQSLDQGLQFLIQYYNGEERAKGNILERFSAQQFPDLHSELNLSSLELGDSALYFCASSVGGVGTEAFFGQGTRLTVV.

This clonotype occurred a few times. V and J are TRBV9 and TRBJ2-2; no reliable D call. Trimming cost V 0 bases and J 3 bases, with 9 bases left between them. From germline, CDR1 is SGDLS and CDR2 YYNGEE. The CDR3 loop spans 15 amino acids. The DNA of the CDR3 is TGTGCCAGCAGCGTAGTCGCTACCTACACCGGGGAGCTGTTTTTT. Translation gives CASSVVATYTGELFF.

In the case of this clonotype: A much larger clone differs from this one at a single base, so this may be a read error. The CDR3 DNA sequence: TGTGCCAGCAGTCTCAGGGTGTGGAGTGCCACGGCCAAAAACATTCAGTACTTC. Its protein product is CASSLRVWSATAKNIQYF. V is TRBV12-3 or TRBV12-4 and J is TRBJ2-4; possible D gene TRBD1, 5 bases. This CDR3 is built from 18 residues. V was pared by 5 bases and J by 1 base, with 21 bases between.

The chain recombines TRBV29-1 with TRBJ1-2; 7 bases map to TRBD1. The CDR3 spans 14 residues. Germline assignment: CDR1 SQVTM and CDR2 ANQGSEA. Trimming at V came to 3 bases and at J to 4 bases, leaving 8 bases not matched to a gene. CDR3 in DNA: TGCAGCGTTGAGGTACAGGGGCTCGGCTATGGCTACACCTTC. Translating gives CSVEVQGLGYGYTF.

Of note for this clonotype: A junction end diverges from the germline sequence, so it may reflect a read error. The chain has TRBV11-1 and TRBJ2-1, with TRBD1 as a possible D gene (5 bases). The CDR3 has 12 amino acids. Germline CDR1 SGHAT, CDR2 FQDESV (reference sequence). The CDR3 DNA follows: TGTACCAGCAGGGCTTATTACAATGAGCAGTTCTTC. Amino acid sequence: CTSRAYYNEQFF.

The rearrangement joins TRBV29-1 to TRBJ2-3; D is unclear. Trimming stripped 7 bases from V and 0 bases from J, with 8 bases between. This CDR3 contains 12 residues. Looked up from germline, CDR1 is SQVTM and CDR2 is ANQGSEA. In nucleotides, the CDR3 is TGCAGCGCCGGGCTTAGCACAGATACGCAGTATTTT. This translates into CSAGLSTDTQYF.

In regard to this clonotype: A junction end diverges from the germline sequence, so it may reflect a read error. The chain recombines TRBV27 with TRBJ2-3; D is tentatively TRBD1 or TRBD2 (5 bases each). Germline V gene data show CDR1 as MNHEY and CDR2 as SMNVEV (reference sequence). The CDR3 has 16 residues. The CDR3 DNA follows: TGTGCCAGCAGTCCAATATTTGAGGGGTTCACAGATACGCAGTGTTTT. Its protein is CASSPIFEGFTDTQCF.

In its sample, this clonotype was seen a few times. The chain is built from TRBV7-9 and TRBJ1-2; D is perhaps TRBD1 (5 bases). V lost 2 bases and J 6 bases, leaving 22 bases between the germline ends. This CDR3 has 17 amino acids. The germline V gene has CDR1 SEHNR and CDR2 FQNEAQ (reference sequence). As DNA, the CDR3 is TGTGCCAGCAGCTTACCCGACAGTCCCTGGTCGATTAATGGCTACACCTTC. This translates into CASSLPDSPWSINGYTF.

Comment on this clonotype: Being one base from a much bigger clone, this may be a read error. The rearrangement joins TRBV4-1 to TRBJ1-6; TRBD1 is a possible D gene (5 bases). Looked up from germline, CDR1 is MGHRA and CDR2 is YSYEKL. The CDR3 runs to 16 residues. The DNA of the CDR3 is TGCGTCAGCAGCCCGGTTCCGGACACCTATAATTCACCCCTCCACTTT. Its translation: CVSSPVPDTYNSPLHF.